The clone carrying this T cell receptor beta chain was counted once. Its target is unknown. These data belong to a study of vaccination effects on CD4 cells after COVID-19. Prior to sequencing, the ViraFEST assay stimulated PBMC with viral peptide pools, which expanded the antigen-specific CD4+ T cells. Isolating CD4+ T cells followed more than eight days of culture. The healthy vaccine recipients, who had no prior SARS-CoV-2 infection, showed negative nucleocapsid antibodies. Days 3 and 7 were when half the medium was replaced with IL-2 medium. Trimming shortened V by 8 bases and J by 9 bases, and 14 bases separated the two germline ends. The CDR3 spans 12 residues. Study-level findings and limits: After vaccination, at late timepoints, clones induced by infection and by vaccine contracted markedly.

Libraries were prepared by immunoSEQ multiplex PCR; TCRdb keeps only in-frame clonotypes and omits some of them. There are around 63,000 clones in the sample; around three quarters occur only once, and about 4% lies in the top ten. The chain recombines TRBV12-3 or TRBV12-4 with TRBJ1-5; D is uncertain. The source was CD4+ T cells from PBMCs cultured with HCoV-OC43 spike peptides, collected before COVID-19 vaccination. This sample's subset: HCoV-OC43 spike overlapping peptide pool stimulation. This sequence originates from a human donor who received a COVID-19 vaccine. CDR3 sequence (DNA): TGTGCCAGCGGCGTAAGGATTGGGCCCCAGCATTTT. Its translation is CASGVRIGPQHF.